This TCR beta chain was sequenced in a study of T cells in Graves' hyperthyroidism and ophthalmopathy. Study-level points and caveats: Appearing also in blood were most of the thyroid clonotypes expanded above 0.001.

Using RNA transcripts as the source, TCR beta CDR3 regions were amplified. TCR CDR3 regions were first amplified by RT-PCR with HTBI primers. TCRdb re-analysed the multiplex PCR reads in MiXCR, keeping a single row per CDR3 protein. The sample holds 800,000 or so distinct CDR3 sequences, roughly 37% seen once. A patient was excluded if there was uncontrolled infection, other autoimmune disease, pregnancy or lactation. This clonotype showed up many times. As yet, its antigen is unknown. This TCR came from a young man with Graves' hyperthyroidism. Sequencing used blood.

The CDR3 loop reads CASSAGILNTEAFF. CDR3 bases: TGTGCCAGTAGTGCGGGGATCCTGAACACTGAAGCTTTCTTT. The chain carries TRBV19 and TRBJ1-1; the D is unclear. Germline V gene sequence: CDR1 LNHDA, CDR2 SQIVND (reference sequence). V lost 5 bases, J lost 0 bases, and 10 bases lay in between. This CDR3 region has 14 residues.